This note documents a single T cell receptor (beta chain) sequence. Many counts were recorded for this clonotype. No cognate antigen has been identified for it. No base quality information exists; no much larger clone differs at one position. Sequencing instrument: Illumina HiSeq 2500. Quantitative 5'-RACE with molecular barcodes was the method used to prepare the TCR beta libraries. From the authors' description of their analysis: A new computational method based on a probabilistic model of VDJ rearrangement was used to identify disease-linked TCR variants. Using fastp at Q25 and MiXCR, TCRdb reprocessed the public reads and kept productive beta chains. Each record represents a unique CDR3 protein, reported with the most common genes and DNA among its rows. TCRdb's processing, not the authors' own work, is the source of the V and J calls. The sample table contains some 240,000 distinct CDR3 sequences; only one count was recorded for roughly 25% of them. The top ten clonotypes cover over 0.55% of the sample.

These data come from a study of CD8 T cells in ankylosing spondylitis (dated by TCRdb to about 2017). About the study as a whole: T cell receptor beta repertoires were profiled in healthy donors and ankylosing spondylitis patients so that disease-linked TCR variants could be found. The full study cohort comprised about 25 ankylosing spondylitis patients and roughly 100 healthy donors. Peripheral blood samples were taken, and synovial fluid was additionally collected from ankylosing spondylitis patients. Study-wide conclusions, independent of this receptor: The disease-linked clones were reported to be significantly enriched in matched synovial fluid samples from ankylosing spondylitis patients. The disease-linked clones showed a CD8+ phenotype and occurred at relatively low frequencies in peripheral blood. A TCR beta motif made up of several highly homologous amino acid variants appeared to be characteristic of blood from ankylosing spondylitis patients. Some TCR beta motif variants had previously been reported in synovial fluid and blood of reactive arthritis patients, which suggested common disease-initiation mechanisms.

The germline V gene (reference sequence) sets CDR1 to LGHDT and CDR2 to YNNKEL. The CDR3 holds 16 amino acids from the cysteine to the phenylalanine. Of the read, only the CDR3 DNA is kept; its 48 bases are in frame from base 1. Trimming accounts for 4 bases at V and 6 bases at J, while the number of junction bases matched to no gene is 9. The rearranged chain carries TRBV3-1 and TRBJ2-3; the central 11 bases match TRBD2. The sequencing sample was made of blood, either unsorted or a sorted T cell fraction (not recorded which). The TCR sequence derives from a male donor with ankylosing spondylitis or in good health (not recorded which). The DNA sequence follows: TGTGCCAGCAGCCCCTGGACTAGCGGGCACGGGGATACGCAGTATTTT. It translates to CASSPWTSGHGDTQYF.